This record looks at one TCR beta chain sequence and its context. The source of the sample is a study of technical replicates of blood from a handful of donors. The CDR3 length is 12 residues. Germline V gene sequence: CDR1 MNHEY, CDR2 SVGAGI. J gave up 9 bases and V 6 bases, and 7 bases lay outside the gene matches. TCRdb's table, derived via immunoSEQ multiplex PCR, lists solely in-frame clones and lacks some. This sample carries tens of thousands of clones, roughly 95% of them seen once, and the ten largest clones take 0.37%. Sequencing input: T cells isolated from PBMCs. V is TRBV6-5 and J is TRBJ1-1; 7 bases agree with TRBD1. This TCR was sampled from a human donor in good health. The CDR3 region has the DNA TGTGCCAGCAGCGGGGACAGAAGTAAAGCTTTCTTT. It translates to CASSGDRSKAFF.